This T cell receptor (beta chain) is from a study of T cell clonality in common variable immunodeficiency (dated by TCRdb to the mid-2010s). Summary of the overall study and its limitations: Compared with healthy controls, CVID subjects showed increased TCRbeta clonality (t-test p = 0.018), a feature most characteristic of about a third of subjects. Although equal DNA input was used, an average of about 87,000 unique sequences per sample was obtained for controls, compared with around 32,000 for CVID samples. Fewer deletions and N-nucleotide insertions were reportedly observed in CVID TCRbeta sequences, and highly modified clones with 13 or more V deletions were reportedly absent from CVID TCRbeta sequences. According to the authors, figuring out what caused the increased clonality in CVID would require sequencing the repertoires of T cell subpopulations. Healthy controls shared more TCRbeta clones with each other than CVID subjects shared among themselves (p < 0.0001). Patient heterogeneity within the CVID cohort put limits on correlating repertoire features with clinical complications.

Equivalent amounts of genomic DNA from CVID and control samples were used as sequencing input. For every sample, a 60 bp segment covering the rearranged TCRbeta CDR3 region was amplified and then sequenced. The immunoSEQ assay, a bias-corrected multiplex PCR combined with high-throughput sequencing, was used to amplify TCRbeta. The authors processed their data as follows. Every unique nucleotide sequence was considered a clone and was annotated with V, D and J genes, copy number and frequency. Sequences were labeled productive if in frame, and non-productive if out of frame or containing stop codons. As previously described, clonality was calculated on the basis of Shannon's entropy. The predicted amino acid sequences of productive clones were used to derive the mean CDR3 Kyte-Doolittle hydropathy. Hierarchical clustering of scaled V gene usage was performed with the R hclust function using Manhattan distance and complete linkage. Sharing of clones by CDR3 amino acid sequence was evaluated by resampling 12 repertoires per group over 100 rounds. The repertoires were screened for roughly 70 published EBV-specific TCRbeta sequences and 200 to 250 published CMV-specific TCRbeta sequences. A couple of CVID samples that yielded fewer than 10,000 sequences were excluded from the analysis, so approximately 38 CVID repertoires were retained. TCRdb stores this immuneACCESS table with in-frame sequences only. Part of the clones is absent; in the studies checked, under half of the shortfall reflects unresolved V genes, and no reason is known for the rest. V and J calls plus clone size are reproduced from that table; the DNA served to infer D and trimming. This sample has about 40,000 clones in the table, none counted a single time. The top ten constitute about 3% of the sample.

In this sample, this clone turned up many times. The antigen this receptor binds is unknown. The sequence runs out 3 residues before the end of the CDR3; the remainder is reconstructed from the germline J gene. Both CVID patients and healthy controls were predominantly of Caucasian heritage. Heparinized peripheral whole blood samples of about 5 to 8 ml were collected from each donor. Genomic DNA from adults with common variable immune deficiency (CVID) and from healthy adult controls was the source for sequencing TCRbeta CDR3 repertoires. The control group was made up of about 22 healthy adult volunteers (around 10 male and about twelve female) whose ages ranged from about 20 to 66 years, with a mean age of approximately 37. Diluted blood was density-centrifuged over Hypaque 1077 or Ficoll-Paque to isolate peripheral blood mononuclear cells. Unsorted mononuclear cells served as the source of genomic DNA, which was extracted either by Qiagen column purification or by a centrifugation-based method.

Including cysteine and phenylalanine, the CDR3 has 13 amino acids. The DNA has 30 bases, all within the CDR3, and is read from base 1. Taken from the germline V gene (reference sequence), the CDR1 and CDR2 loops are GTSNPN and SVGIG. Trimming takes 5 bases from V and 0 bases from J, and the germline ends sit 8 bases apart. The material sequenced was peripheral blood mononuclear cells. The rearranged segments are TRBV30 and TRBJ1-5; no D gene is confidently identified. The receptor was isolated from a person aged 18 to 75 in good health. The CDR3 has the sequence CAWAVGSNQPQHF. Incomplete CDR3 DNA: TGTGCCTGGGCGGTTGGTAGCAATCAGCCC.